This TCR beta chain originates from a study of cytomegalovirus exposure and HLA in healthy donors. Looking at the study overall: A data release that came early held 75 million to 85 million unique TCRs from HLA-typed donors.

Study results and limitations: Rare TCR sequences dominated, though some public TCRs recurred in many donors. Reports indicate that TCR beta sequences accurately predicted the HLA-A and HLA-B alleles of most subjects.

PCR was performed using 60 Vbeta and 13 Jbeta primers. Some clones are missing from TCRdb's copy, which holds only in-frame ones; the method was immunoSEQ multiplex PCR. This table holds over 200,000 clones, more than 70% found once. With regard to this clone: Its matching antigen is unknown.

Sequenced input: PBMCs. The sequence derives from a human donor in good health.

The CDR3 protein is CATSGRLGGSANEQFF. Here the CDR3 DNA reads TGTGCCACCAGCGGACGGCTTGGGGGGTCAGCCAATGAGCAGTTCTTC. The chain has TRBV15 and TRBJ2-1; TRBD2 is a possible D gene (6 bases). From germline, CDR1 is LNHNV and CDR2 YYDKDF (reference sequence). CDR3 length: 16 amino acids. Trimming shortened V by 5 bases and J by 6 bases, and 20 bases separated the two germline ends.